This T cell receptor (beta chain) was captured by sequencing in a study of cytomegalovirus exposure and HLA in healthy donors. Study-wide context: Genotyping showed around 81% of 398 donors falling in the Caucasian-associated ancestry cluster. Whole-study findings and limits: Researchers left out some V segments, among them TRBV6-2 and TRBV6-3, as indistinguishable.

Use of 60 Vbeta and 13 Jbeta primers characterized the PCR. Some clones are missing from TCRdb's copy, which holds only in-frame ones; the method was immunoSEQ multiplex PCR. This table has under 150,000 clones, 9.5% appearing once. On this clone itself: Its specificity is unknown.

The CDR3 length is 16 residues. CDR1 is SGHNT, CDR2 YYREEE, per germline (reference sequence). V gave up 3 bases and J gave up 2 bases; unmatched junction bases: 6. Input material: PBMCs. The TCR sequence derives from a man aged 25-40 years in good health and CMV-seronegative. The J gene is TRBJ2-2, the V gene TRBV5-4, with 8 positions matching TRBD1. This CDR3 reads CASSSGQGRNTGELFF. As DNA, the CDR3 is TGTGCCAGCAGCTCCGGACAGGGCCGAAACACCGGGGAGCTGTTTTTT.